The 27 T cell receptor beta chains presented below share a single source sample, sequenced in a study of T cells in Graves' hyperthyroidism and ophthalmopathy. Amplification of TCR beta CDR3 regions used RNA as the template. First-round RT-PCR of the TCR CDR3 relied on the HTBI primer set. TCRdb reanalysed the multiplex PCR reads using MiXCR and keeps one entry per CDR3 protein. The sample includes fewer than 650,000 distinct CDR3 sequences, approximately 15% seen only once; the top ten take approximately 15%. Material for sequencing was blood. Receptors were obtained from a woman aged 35 to 49 with Graves' hyperthyroidism.

There are a few counts of this clonotype. The chain combines TRBV29-1 with TRBJ2-7; 10 bases map to TRBD2. There are 15 residues in the CDR3. J gave up 6 bases and V 0 bases, and 8 bases lay outside the gene matches. Germline V lookup: CDR1 SQVTM, CDR2 ANQGSEA. CDR3 in amino acids: CSVEERAGGPSEQYF. The CDR3 coding sequence is TGCAGCGTTGAAGAAAGAGCGGGAGGGCCTAGCGAGCAGTACTTC.

J is TRBJ1-4 and V is TRBV27; D perhaps matches TRBD1 (6 bases). The CDR3 has 15 amino acids. Between the trimmed V and J ends, which lost 2 bases and 4 bases, there was a span of 11 bases. The V gene's germline CDR1 is MNHEY and CDR2 SMNVEV (reference sequence). The CDR3 nucleotides read TGTGCCAGCAGTTTAAGGGGGGTTGATAATGAAAAACTGTTTTTT. Protein sequence: CASSLRGVDNEKLFF.

The CDR3 DNA reads as TGTGGGGGAGGTCAGCCCCAGCATTTT. It codes for CGGGQPQHF. This chain joins TRBV6-1 and TRBJ1-5; no clear D gene. Germline V lookup: CDR1 MNHNS, CDR2 SASEGT. The CDR3 contains 9 residues.

CDR3 sequence: CASGPEIKGSNQPQHF. DNA of the CDR3: TGTGCTAGTGGACCAGAAATTAAGGGCAGCAATCAGCCCCAGCATTTT. V usage is TRBV12-5 and J usage is TRBJ1-5, with no clear D. V dropped 6 bases and J dropped 1 base, with 16 bases sitting between them. The CDR3 loop spans 16 amino acids. Germline V gives CDR1 LGHNT, CDR2 FRNRAP.

This chain links TRBV6-1 with TRBJ2-7; D not certain. V shed 1 base and J shed 1 base, with 8 bases lying between them. This CDR3 has 14 amino acids. The germline V gene has CDR1 MNHNS and CDR2 SASEGT. The DNA for the CDR3 is TGTGCCAGCAGTGAAGAGGGCAGATCCTACGAGCAGTACTTC. It translates to CASSEEGRSYEQYF.

This rearrangement joins TRBV3-1 to TRBJ2-7; 9 bases fit TRBD1. Germline values: CDR1 LGHDT, CDR2 YNNKEL (reference sequence). This CDR3 comprises 17 residues. J gave up 4 bases and V 1 base, and 11 bases lay outside the gene matches. The CDR3 DNA reads as TGTGCCAGCAGCCAAGCCAGCGGAGGACAGGGGAAGTACGAGCAGTACTTC. Protein sequence: CASSQASGGQGKYEQYF.

This clonotype was detected many times. The V and J genes are TRBV28 and TRBJ2-1, with a possible D match to TRBD2 (6 bases). Germline assignment: CDR1 MDHEN and CDR2 SYDVKM. The CDR3 spans 15 residues. Trimming removed 5 bases from V and 8 bases from J, with 19 bases in between. The CDR3 sequence is CASSLPSGGPYEQFF. The CDR3, as DNA: TGTGCCAGCAGTCTTCCGTCTGGAGGGCCATATGAGCAGTTCTTC.

In the case of this clonotype: The conserved phenylalanine or tryptophan normally closing the CDR3 is absent here, so this likely arose from a read error. This sequence joins TRBV7-2 and TRBJ2-3; 8 bases map to TRBD2. Trimming at V came to 1 base and at J to 1 base, leaving 1 base not matched to a gene. The CDR3 runs 15 residues. Germline CDR1 SGHTA, CDR2 FQGNSA. The CDR3 loop is CASSLVLAGTDTQYL. DNA of the CDR3: TGTGCCAGCAGCTTAGTACTAGCGGGCACAGATACGCAGTATCTT.

As DNA, the CDR3 is TGTGCCAGTAGTATCCCTTATAGCAATCAGCCCCAGCATTTT. Amino acids: CASSIPYSNQPQHF. The chain recombines TRBV19 with TRBJ1-5; D not certain. This CDR3 region has 14 residues. The germline V gene encodes CDR1 LNHDA and CDR2 SQIVND (reference sequence). Trimming pared 3 bases from V and 0 bases from J, leaving 6 bases between.

The V call is TRBV6-5, the J call TRBJ2-5; D uncertain. V lost 0 bases to trimming and J lost 4 bases, with 6 bases between them. Germline values: CDR1 MNHEY, CDR2 SVGAGI. The CDR3 contains 13 residues. As DNA, the CDR3 is TGTGCCAGCAGTTACTCACCGAGAGAGACCCAGTACTTC. Its translation: CASSYSPRETQYF.

Regarding this clonotype: At one end, the junction sequence differs from germline, possibly due to a read error. The J gene is TRBJ2-5, the V gene TRBV12-5, with no clear D. Germline CDR1 is LGHNT and CDR2 is FRNRAP. The CDR3 contains 14 residues. CDR3 nucleotide sequence: TGTGCTAGTAGTTTCGGCTCTAGGGTAGAGACCCAGTACTTC. This translates into CASSFGSRVETQYF.

In this sample, this clonotype turned up many times. The genes are TRBV2 and TRBJ1-2; D remains unclear. V lost 6 bases and J 4 bases, leaving 9 bases between the germline ends. Germline V gene sequence: CDR1 SNHLY, CDR2 FYNNEI. The CDR3 contains 12 residues. The CDR3, as DNA: TGTGCCAGCAGGGGCCTAAGCTATGGCTACACCTTC. It codes for CASRGLSYGYTF. The full variable domain, in which reference TRBV2 and TRBJ1-2 provide the parts outside the CDR3, is EPEVTQTPSHQVTQMGQEVILRCVPISNHLYFYWYRQILGQKVEFLVSFYNNEISEKSEIFDDQFSVERPDGSNFTLKIRSTKLEDSAMYFCASRGLSYGYTFGSGTRLTVV.

This chain joins TRBV3-1 and TRBJ2-7; TRBD1 matches 9 bases. V trimming: 4 bases; J trimming: 6 bases; junction bases outside the gene matches: 7. This CDR3 contains 14 residues. The V gene's germline CDR1 is LGHDT and CDR2 YNNKEL (reference sequence). CDR3 DNA: TGTGCCAGCAGCCCACGAGGGACAGGGATCGAGCAGTACTTC. It codes for CASSPRGTGIEQYF.

This clonotype was seen at least ten times. The chain couples TRBV11-2 to TRBJ2-3; 7 bases are shared with TRBD2. Germline CDR1 reads SGHAT; CDR2 reads FQNNGV. With V trimmed by 5 bases and J by 2 bases, 10 bases remained unmatched. The CDR3 runs 16 residues. CDR3 sequence reads: CASSPSGGSVTDTQYF. CDR3 bases: TGTGCCAGCAGCCCCAGCGGCGGGAGTGTCACAGATACGCAGTATTTT.

In its sample, this clonotype was seen many times. The chain recombines TRBV12-3 or TRBV12-4 with TRBJ2-1; D gene unclear. The CDR3 runs to 16 residues. V lost 5 bases and J 0 bases, leaving 14 bases between the germline ends. Here the CDR3 reads CASSAGPQSSYNEQFF. The CDR3 region has the DNA TGTGCCAGCAGTGCCGGGCCTCAAAGCTCCTACAATGAGCAGTTCTTC.

This clonotype was observed at least ten times. This chain links TRBV12-3 or TRBV12-4 with TRBJ2-1; no firm D call. The CDR3 totals 13 residues. V dropped 5 bases and J dropped 6 bases, with 11 bases sitting between them. CDR3 sequence: CASSPTGSNEQFF. The CDR3 DNA reads TGTGCCAGCAGTCCCACTGGATCCAATGAGCAGTTCTTC.

This clonotype was seen many times. V usage is TRBV10-3 and J usage is TRBJ2-3; D is unresolved. The CDR3 runs to 16 residues. Trimming shortened V by 0 bases and J by 0 bases, and 10 bases separated the two germline ends. The V gene's germline CDR1 is ENHRY and CDR2 SYGVKD. This CDR3 reads CAISESGSPSTDTQYF. In DNA, the CDR3 is TGTGCCATCAGTGAGTCGGGCAGCCCTAGCACAGATACGCAGTATTTT.

This clonotype was seen at least ten times. The chain joins TRBV7-2 to TRBJ2-3; no firm D call. Germline CDR1 reads SGHTA; CDR2 reads FQGNSA. Deletions cut 4 bases from V and 2 bases from J, with 4 bases between. The CDR3 totals 12 residues. The CDR3 nucleotides are TGTGCCAGCAGCTCGAACACAGATACGCAGTATTTT. Amino acid sequence: CASSSNTDTQYF.

This clonotype was counted ten times or more. The genes are TRBV7-9 and TRBJ2-7; 9 bases fit TRBD1. The V gene's germline CDR1 is SEHNR and CDR2 FQNEAQ (reference sequence). The CDR3 is 15 residues long. The J segment lost 1 base and the V segment lost 5 bases, leaving 6 bases of the junction unmatched. CDR3 region: CASSPRDRVSYEQYF. CDR3 sequence (DNA): TGTGCCAGCAGCCCCAGGGACAGGGTGTCCTACGAGCAGTACTTC.

Ten or more counts support this clonotype. The chain employs TRBV7-9 and TRBJ2-2, with D perhaps matching TRBD1 or TRBD2 (6 bases each). The CDR3 is 14 amino acids. V was pared by 8 bases and J by 6 bases, with 16 bases between. Germline-derived CDR1 and CDR2 are SEHNR and FQNEAQ (reference sequence). CDR3 DNA: TGTGCCAGCGGCGAGGGGGGTGCCTCCGGGGAGCTGTTTTTT. Translating it yields CASGEGGASGELFF.

This clonotype was detected a few times. This chain links TRBV5-1 with TRBJ2-5; weak D call: TRBD2 (5 bases). Germline CDR1 and CDR2: SGHRS and YFSETQ. The V and J ends lost 4 bases and 7 bases respectively, with 14 bases between them. There are 13 residues in the CDR3. The CDR3 here is CASSLRDRGTQYF. CDR3 nucleotide sequence: TGCGCCAGCAGCCTGAGAGACCGGGGGACCCAGTACTTC.

This clonotype was picked up many times. V is TRBV24-1 and J is TRBJ2-2; no clear D. Germline-derived CDR1 and CDR2 are KGHDR and SFDVKD. CDR3 length: 14 residues. The V and J ends lost 9 bases and 0 bases respectively, with 10 bases between them. The CDR3 DNA sequence: TGTGCCACCTCGGAGCCTGCGAACACCGGGGAGCTGTTTTTT. As protein: CATSEPANTGELFF.

There are a few counts of this clonotype. Written as DNA, the CDR3 is TGTGCCAGTAGTATCGGAGGTATAGATACTGGAAACACCATATATTTT. Its translation: CASSIGGIDTGNTIYF. The chain uses TRBV19 and TRBJ1-3; D gene uncertain. Trimming removed 3 bases from V and 2 bases from J, with 14 bases in between. The CDR3 contains 16 residues. Germline CDR1 reads LNHDA; CDR2 reads SQIVND (reference sequence).

In its sample, this clonotype was seen many times. The chain is built from TRBV5-1 and TRBJ2-7, with D perhaps assigned TRBD1 or TRBD2 (5 bases each). The CDR3 contains 15 residues. The germline CDR1 and CDR2 sequences are SGHRS and YFSETQ. V was trimmed by 7 bases and J by 2 bases, leaving 19 bases between them. CDR3: CASRNTGTDPYEQYF. The CDR3 DNA is TGCGCCAGCCGAAATACCGGGACGGATCCCTACGAGCAGTACTTC.

This clonotype was seen repeatedly, ten times or more. This chain links TRBV12-3 or TRBV12-4 with TRBJ1-3; D is ambiguous. V was cut by 3 bases and J by 0 bases, with 9 bases left in between. The CDR3 consists of 15 residues. The CDR3 DNA sequence: TGTGCCAGCAGTTTGGCCAGCAACTCTGGAAACACCATATATTTT. Protein product: CASSLASNSGNTIYF.

This clonotype was detected ten times or more. The chain links TRBV19 to TRBJ2-1; D is undetermined. The CDR3 runs to 17 residues. Germline V lookup: CDR1 LNHDA, CDR2 SQIVND (reference sequence). V dropped 3 bases and J dropped 2 bases, with 17 bases sitting between them. The CDR3 loop reads CASSMVGPGVPYNEQFF. CDR3 DNA: TGTGCCAGTAGTATGGTAGGGCCCGGAGTGCCCTACAATGAGCAGTTCTTC.

This clonotype was recorded at least ten times. The chain is built from TRBV12-3 or TRBV12-4 and TRBJ2-7; 9 nucleotides match TRBD2. The CDR3 has 14 amino acids. V lost 9 bases and J lost 2; bases outside the gene matches: 8. For the CDR3, the DNA is TGTGCCAGTTCCCCAGGGACTAGCCCCTACGAGCAGTACTTC. Translating gives CASSPGTSPYEQYF.